The 5 T cell receptor beta chains given below trace back to one sample, sequenced in a study of shared clonotypes between healthy human individuals. Assay: immunoSEQ multiplex PCR; the TCRdb copy retains only in-frame clones and omits some. Among more than 550,000 clones, about 91% were seen once, and the ten largest hold roughly 24%. Naive CD8 isolation took CD45RO-negative cells positively selected for CCR7 and excluded terminally differentiated effector memory CD45RA+ cells. The sequenced material came from naive CD8+ T cells sorted from blood. Source of these receptors: a man in his thirties or forties in good health.

J is TRBJ2-2 and V is TRBV27; D might be TRBD2 (6 bases). Trimming pared 3 bases from V and 2 bases from J, leaving 19 bases between. The germline V gene has CDR1 MNHEY and CDR2 SMNVEV (reference sequence). The CDR3 is 18 amino acids. In DNA form, the CDR3 reads TGTGCCAGCAGTTTGGACGACCCGGGACTCCTAAACACCGGGGAGCTGTTTTTT. Amino acids: CASSLDDPGLLNTGELFF.

V and J are TRBV28 and TRBJ2-3, with D possibly TRBD1 on 5 matching bases. Germline CDR1 MDHEN, CDR2 SYDVKM. Deletions cut 5 bases from V and 2 bases from J, with 8 bases between. This CDR3 contains 13 residues. DNA of the CDR3: TGTGCCAGCAGTGACAGTCTCACAGATACGCAGTATTTT. The encoded protein is CASSDSLTDTQYF. Full variable domain (outside the CDR3, taken from reference TRBV28 and TRBJ2-3): DVKVTQSSRYLVKRTGEKVFLECVQDMDHENMFWYRQDPGLGLRLIYFSYDVKMKEKGDIPEGYSVSREKKERFSLILESASTNQTSMYLCASSDSLTDTQYFGPGTRLTVL.

The chain is built from TRBV5-1 and TRBJ2-7, with D unclear. Germline V gives CDR1 SGHRS, CDR2 YFSETQ. The CDR3 totals 13 residues. Trimming removed 4 bases at V and 2 bases at J, with 10 bases between. CDR3 residues: CASSLPAPYEQYF. As DNA, the CDR3 is TGCGCCAGCAGCCTACCAGCCCCCTACGAGCAGTACTTC. Supplemented by reference TRBV5-1 and TRBJ2-7, the full variable domain reads KAGVTQTPRYLIKTRGQQVTLSCSPISGHRSVSWYQQTPGQGLQFLFEYFSETQRNKGNFPGRFSGRQFSNSRSEMNVSTLELGDSALYLCASSLPAPYEQYFGPGTRLTVT.

This clone was picked up a small number of times. In the same sample, other DNA sequences code for this CDR3. The chain employs TRBV28 and TRBJ2-7, with unresolved D. The germline V gene encodes CDR1 MDHEN and CDR2 SYDVKM. The V end lost 3 bases, the J end lost 3 bases, and 3 bases lay between the germline ends. The CDR3 covers 11 residues. Here the CDR3 reads CASSLNYEQYF. CDR3 bases: TGTGCCAGCAGTTTGAACTACGAGCAGTACTTC. The whole variable domain, remainder taken from reference TRBV28 and TRBJ2-7, is DVKVTQSSRYLVKRTGEKVFLECVQDMDHENMFWYRQDPGLGLRLIYFSYDVKMKEKGDIPEGYSVSREKKERFSLILESASTNQTSMYLCASSLNYEQYFGPGTRLTVT.

This chain connects TRBV7-8 to TRBJ2-7; TRBD2 might be the D (7 bases). This CDR3 is built from 14 residues. Looked up from germline, CDR1 is SGHVS and CDR2 is FQNEAQ. V was trimmed by 8 bases and J by 5 bases, leaving 19 bases between them. CDR3 in amino acids: CASQTGGLKNEQYF. CDR3 sequence (DNA): TGTGCCAGCCAGACCGGGGGGCTAAAGAACGAGCAGTACTTC. Using reference TRBV7-8 and TRBJ2-7 for the parts outside the CDR3, the full variable domain is GAGVSQSPRYKVAKRGQDVALRCDPISGHVSLFWYQQALGQGPEFLTYFQNEAQLDKSGLPSDRFFAERPEGSVSTLKIQRTQQEDSAVYLCASQTGGLKNEQYFGPGTRLTVT.